This note documents a single TCR beta chain sequence. Clones were read by immunoSEQ multiplex PCR, and TCRdb kept only the in-frame ones, dropping some. This sample has 220,000 or so clones; approximately 82% occur once, and the top ten carry around 1.9%. The CDR3 is 14 residues long. Germline assignment: CDR1 LNHDA and CDR2 SQIVND (reference sequence). With 4 bases clipped from V and 4 bases from J, the junction kept 5 bases outside the gene matches. The sample comes from a study of blood T cell repertoires in COVID-19. The chain combines TRBV19 with TRBJ1-1; 8 nucleotides match TRBD1. The clonotype was recovered from an elderly woman with acute or convalescent COVID-19. What was sequenced was peripheral blood. DNA of the CDR3: TGTGCCAGTAGTAGCAGGGGGCTGCGCACTGAAGCTTTCTTT. It encodes CASSSRGLRTEAFF.